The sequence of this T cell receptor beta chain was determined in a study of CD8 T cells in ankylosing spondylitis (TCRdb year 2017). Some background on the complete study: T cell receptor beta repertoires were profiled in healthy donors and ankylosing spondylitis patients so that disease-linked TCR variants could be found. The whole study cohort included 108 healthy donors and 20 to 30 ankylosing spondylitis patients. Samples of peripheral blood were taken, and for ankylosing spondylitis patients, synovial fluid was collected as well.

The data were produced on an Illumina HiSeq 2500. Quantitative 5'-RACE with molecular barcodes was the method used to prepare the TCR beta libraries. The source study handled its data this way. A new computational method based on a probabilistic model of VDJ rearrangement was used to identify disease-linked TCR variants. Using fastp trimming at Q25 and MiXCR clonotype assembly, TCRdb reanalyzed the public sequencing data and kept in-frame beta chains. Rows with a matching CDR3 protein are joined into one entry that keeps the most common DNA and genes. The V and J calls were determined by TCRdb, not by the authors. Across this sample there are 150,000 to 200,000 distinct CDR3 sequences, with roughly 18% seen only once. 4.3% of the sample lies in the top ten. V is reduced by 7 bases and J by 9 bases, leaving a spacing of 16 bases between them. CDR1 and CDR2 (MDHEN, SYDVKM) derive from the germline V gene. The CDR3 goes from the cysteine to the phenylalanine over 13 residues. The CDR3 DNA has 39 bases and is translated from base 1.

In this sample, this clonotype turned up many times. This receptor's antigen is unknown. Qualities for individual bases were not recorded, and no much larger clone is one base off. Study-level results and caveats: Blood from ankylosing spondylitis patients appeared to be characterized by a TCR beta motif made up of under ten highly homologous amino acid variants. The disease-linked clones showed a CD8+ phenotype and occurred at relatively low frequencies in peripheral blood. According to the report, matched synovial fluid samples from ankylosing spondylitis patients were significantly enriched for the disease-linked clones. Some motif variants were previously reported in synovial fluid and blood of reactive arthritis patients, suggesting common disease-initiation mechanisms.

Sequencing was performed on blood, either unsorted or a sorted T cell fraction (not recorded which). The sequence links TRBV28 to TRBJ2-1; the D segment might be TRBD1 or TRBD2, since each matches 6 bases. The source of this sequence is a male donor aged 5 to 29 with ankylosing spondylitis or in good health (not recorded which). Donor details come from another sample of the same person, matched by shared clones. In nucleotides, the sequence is TGTGCCAGCATAAGCGGAGGGGGAGTTGAGCAGTTCTTC. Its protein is CASISGGGVEQFF.